Included here is one T cell receptor (beta chain) sequence, with context. These data belong to a study of control samples from healthy donors and cancer patients. Germline V gives CDR1 SGHTA, CDR2 FQGNSA. There are 14 residues in the CDR3. V shed 5 bases and J 4 bases; nucleotides not matched to a gene: 6. TCRdb keeps only in-frame clones here, not all; method: immunoSEQ multiplex PCR. The sample includes about 94,000 clones, 90% of them seen just once. This sequence originates from a woman aged 18-35 years in good health. V and J are TRBV7-2 and TRBJ2-3, with TRBD2 identical over 7 bases. The sample comprised blood. CDR3 in amino acids: CASSTGLVPDTQYF. DNA for the CDR3: TGTGCCAGCAGCACCGGACTAGTCCCAGATACGCAGTATTTT.